This T cell receptor (beta chain) was sequenced for a study of post-analysis software for immune sequencing data. Study-level results: Controls had significantly higher normalized Chao1 diversity than multiple sclerosis patients. With F measure, samples from one preparation batch clustered together strongly.

A remark on this clonotype: Its antigen is still unknown.

Tagging with unique molecular identifiers was a feature of the TCR beta cDNA libraries. TCRdb re-called the PCR reads with MiXCR, one entry per CDR3 protein. The sample lists some 260,000 distinct CDR3 sequences, 36% occurring once. Sequencing input: blood. The TCR sequence derives from a girl aged 10-17 years with multiple sclerosis.

The CDR3 region has the DNA TGTGCCAGCAGTGACTTAGCGGGCTCCTACAATGAGCAGTTCTTC. It codes for CASSDLAGSYNEQFF. V is TRBV6-4 and J is TRBJ2-1; 7 positions agree with TRBD2. The CDR3 contains 15 residues. J lost 0 bases, V lost 1 base, and 0 bases had no gene match. Germline values: CDR1 MRHNA, CDR2 SNTAGT.